These T cell receptor beta chains were read from a single sample in a study of chemoradiotherapy in HPV16-positive cancers. Clones were sequenced by immunoSEQ multiplex PCR, and TCRdb holds only the in-frame ones, with some missing. This sample has about 68,000 clones; 88% occur once, and the top ten carry 3.5% to 4.5%. This material consisted of blood, taken from a patient who underwent chemoradiotherapy. These receptors were collected from a human donor with HPV-associated anogenital cancer. Each CDR3 is given with its conserved first and last residue. The D gene is left open where the match is weak. Rows may omit the clone size; those that give it use once, few, many or a size class.

cdr3_aa: CASSHRYYSAGSGANVLTF
cdr3_nt: TGTGCCAGCAGCCACCGGTATTATTCGGCGGGCTCTGGGGCCAACGTCCTGACTTTC
clone_size: .
d_call: .
v_call: TRBV7-2
j_call: TRBJ2-6

cdr3_aa: CASVRDSSYNEQFF
cdr3_nt: TGTGCCAGTGTCAGGGATAGCTCCTACAATGAGCAGTTCTTC
clone_size: few
d_call: .
v_call: TRBV19
j_call: TRBJ2-1

cdr3_aa: CASSGTQATDTQYF
cdr3_nt: TGTGCCAGCTCCGGGACCCAAGCGACAGATACGCAGTATTTT
clone_size: .
d_call: .
v_call: TRBV7-2
j_call: TRBJ2-3

cdr3_aa: CSATGGAGNTIYF
cdr3_nt: TGCAGCGCGACAGGGGGCGCTGGAAACACCATATATTTT
clone_size: .
d_call: TRBD1
v_call: TRBV29-1
j_call: TRBJ1-3

cdr3_aa: CASRGQGNTIYF
cdr3_nt: TGTGCCAGCAGAGGACAGGGAAACACCATATATTTT
clone_size: .
d_call: .
v_call: TRBV6-5
j_call: TRBJ1-3

cdr3_aa: CASSEEGERYF
cdr3_nt: TGTGCCAGCAGTGAAGAGGGGGAAAGGTACTTC
clone_size: .
d_call: .
v_call: TRBV2
j_call: TRBJ2-5

cdr3_aa: CATSRDPGLNTEAFF
cdr3_nt: TGTGCCACCAGCAGAGATCCAGGGTTGAACACTGAAGCTTTCTTT
clone_size: few
d_call: .
v_call: TRBV15
j_call: TRBJ1-1

cdr3_aa: CASSVEGANYGYTF
cdr3_nt: TGTGCCAGCAGCGTAGAGGGCGCTAACTATGGCTACACCTTC
clone_size: .
d_call: .
v_call: TRBV9
j_call: TRBJ1-2

cdr3_aa: CASSARDRNNYGYTF
cdr3_nt: TGTGCCAGCAGTGCCCGGGACAGAAATAACTATGGCTACACCTTC
clone_size: .
d_call: TRBD1
v_call: TRBV6-1
j_call: TRBJ1-2

cdr3_aa: CASSPEGEKLFF
cdr3_nt: TGTGCCAGCAGCCCCGAAGGGGAAAAACTGTTTTTT
clone_size: .
d_call: .
v_call: TRBV27
j_call: TRBJ1-4

cdr3_aa: CASSNHLRTQLPPYEQYF
cdr3_nt: TGCGCCAGCAGCAACCACTTGAGGACACAACTTCCTCCCTACGAGCAGTACTTC
clone_size: once
d_call: .
v_call: TRBV5-1
j_call: TRBJ2-7

cdr3_aa: CASSDRDLNEQFF
cdr3_nt: TGTGCCAGCTCAGACCGGGACCTCAATGAGCAGTTCTTC
clone_size: .
d_call: .
v_call: TRBV18
j_call: TRBJ2-1

cdr3_aa: CASSLVSGRGVYNEQFF
cdr3_nt: TGTGCCAGCAGCTTAGTATCAGGGAGGGGGGTATACAATGAGCAGTTCTTC
clone_size: .
d_call: .
v_call: TRBV7-2
j_call: TRBJ2-1

cdr3_aa: CSAADSYEQYF
cdr3_nt: TGCAGTGCCGCAGACTCCTACGAGCAGTACTTC
clone_size: .
d_call: .
v_call: TRBV20-1
j_call: TRBJ2-7

cdr3_aa: CSVEVQAGQGNPYEQYF
cdr3_nt: TGCAGCGTTGAAGTACAAGCGGGACAGGGGAATCCCTACGAGCAGTACTTC
clone_size: .
d_call: TRBD1
v_call: TRBV29-1
j_call: TRBJ2-7

cdr3_aa: CASSLGTGTVIYEQYF
cdr3_nt: TGTGCCAGCAGTTTGGGGACCGGGACCGTAATCTACGAGCAGTACTTC
clone_size: .
d_call: .
v_call: TRBV2
j_call: TRBJ2-7

cdr3_aa: CASSRSSSYNSPLHF
cdr3_nt: TGTGCCAGCAGCAGAAGTAGCTCCTATAATTCACCCCTCCACTTT
clone_size: few
d_call: .
v_call: TRBV7-3
j_call: TRBJ1-6

cdr3_aa: CASSLRGSTANEKLFF
cdr3_nt: TGTGCCAGCAGCTTGCGGGGGAGCACGGCTAATGAAAAACTGTTTTTT
clone_size: .
d_call: .
v_call: TRBV7-9
j_call: TRBJ1-4

cdr3_aa: CASSSKQGSASNQPQHF
cdr3_nt: TGTGCCAGCAGCTCGAAACAGGGGAGCGCTAGCAATCAACCCCAGCATTTT
clone_size: .
d_call: TRBD1
v_call: TRBV7-8
j_call: TRBJ1-5

cdr3_aa: CSVEMGQANSYNEQFF
cdr3_nt: TGCAGCGTTGAAATGGGACAGGCAAACTCCTACAATGAGCAGTTCTTC
clone_size: .
d_call: TRBD1
v_call: TRBV29-1
j_call: TRBJ2-1

cdr3_aa: CASSLSGLNQPQHF
cdr3_nt: TGTGCCAGCAGTCTCTCGGGGCTGAATCAGCCCCAGCATTTT
clone_size: many
d_call: .
v_call: TRBV6-5
j_call: TRBJ1-5

cdr3_aa: CASSQSRDRKNGYTF
cdr3_nt: TGCGCCAGCAGTCAATCGAGGGACAGGAAGAACGGCTACACCTTC
clone_size: .
d_call: TRBD1
v_call: TRBV23-1
j_call: TRBJ1-2

cdr3_aa: CASSLRPETQYF
cdr3_nt: TGCGCCAGCAGTCTCAGACCGGAGACCCAGTACTTC
clone_size: .
d_call: .
v_call: TRBV5-1
j_call: TRBJ2-5

cdr3_aa: CASSLLESSYEQYF
cdr3_nt: TGTGCCAGCAGTTTACTAGAAAGCTCCTACGAGCAGTACTTC
clone_size: .
d_call: .
v_call: TRBV28
j_call: TRBJ2-7

cdr3_aa: CASRGVTGVPQPQHF
cdr3_nt: TGTGCCAGCAGGGGGGTAACAGGGGTTCCTCAGCCCCAGCATTTT
clone_size: .
d_call: TRBD1
v_call: TRBV28
j_call: TRBJ1-5

cdr3_aa: CASSHSGTGIQNIQYF
cdr3_nt: TGTGCCAGCAGCCATTCCGGGACAGGGATTCAAAACATTCAGTACTTC
clone_size: .
d_call: TRBD1
v_call: TRBV14
j_call: TRBJ2-4

cdr3_aa: CASKVTGESGNTIYF
cdr3_nt: TGTGCCAGCAAGGTCACCGGGGAAAGTGGAAACACCATATATTTT
clone_size: .
d_call: .
v_call: TRBV6-1
j_call: TRBJ1-3

cdr3_aa: CASTTNVNYGYTF
cdr3_nt: TGTGCCAGCACTACGAATGTTAACTATGGCTACACCTTC
clone_size: .
d_call: .
v_call: TRBV27
j_call: TRBJ1-2

cdr3_aa: CASTQTGGYGYTF
cdr3_nt: TGTGCCAGCACCCAGACAGGGGGCTATGGCTACACCTTC
clone_size: .
d_call: TRBD1
v_call: TRBV11-2
j_call: TRBJ1-2

cdr3_aa: CASSLRDLTEAFF
cdr3_nt: TGTGCCAGTAGCCTCAGGGATTTGACTGAAGCTTTCTTT
clone_size: few
d_call: .
v_call: TRBV19
j_call: TRBJ1-1

cdr3_aa: CASSGGKDRVETQYF
cdr3_nt: TGTGCCAGCAGCGGGGGAAAGGACAGGGTTGAGACCCAGTACTTC
clone_size: .
d_call: TRBD1
v_call: TRBV7-9
j_call: TRBJ2-5

cdr3_aa: CASSLVSGGRSGNTIYF
cdr3_nt: TGTGCCAGCAGCTTAGTTTCGGGGGGGCGGTCTGGAAACACCATATATTTT
clone_size: .
d_call: .
v_call: TRBV11-2
j_call: TRBJ1-3

cdr3_aa: CASSLTLASYEQYF
cdr3_nt: TGTGCCAGCAGCTTGACTCTAGCCTCCTACGAGCAGTACTTC
clone_size: .
d_call: .
v_call: TRBV5-8
j_call: TRBJ2-7

cdr3_aa: CAISVARDRLSYEQYF
cdr3_nt: TGTGCCATCAGTGTCGCAAGGGACAGGTTGTCCTACGAGCAGTACTTC
clone_size: .
d_call: TRBD1
v_call: TRBV10-3
j_call: TRBJ2-7

cdr3_aa: CASSTTSGSYYEQYF
cdr3_nt: TGTGCCAGCAGCACTACTAGCGGGAGCTACTACGAGCAGTACTTC
clone_size: .
d_call: TRBD2
v_call: TRBV5-6
j_call: TRBJ2-7

cdr3_aa: CASSKNRGVGQPQHF
cdr3_nt: TGTGCCAGTAGTAAAAACAGGGGTGTAGGTCAGCCCCAGCATTTT
clone_size: few
d_call: TRBD1
v_call: TRBV19
j_call: TRBJ1-5

cdr3_aa: CASSALLQGRRGYTF
cdr3_nt: TGTGCCAGCAGTGCGCTGCTGCAGGGCCGGAGGGGCTACACCTTC
clone_size: .
d_call: .
v_call: TRBV2
j_call: TRBJ1-2

cdr3_aa: CASSLSPVDFSPPLHF
cdr3_nt: TGTGCCAGCAGTCTTTCCCCGGTCGACTTCTCTCCACCCCTCCACTTT
clone_size: few
d_call: .
v_call: TRBV6-6
j_call: TRBJ1-6

cdr3_aa: CASSQAGSGNTIYF
cdr3_nt: TGTGCCAGCAGCCAAGCAGGGTCGGGAAACACCATATATTTT
clone_size: .
d_call: .
v_call: TRBV14
j_call: TRBJ1-3

cdr3_aa: CASSLRGISSYEQYF
cdr3_nt: TGTGCCAGCAGCCTCAGGGGAATCAGCTCCTACGAGCAGTACTTC
clone_size: .
d_call: .
v_call: TRBV7-9
j_call: TRBJ2-7

cdr3_aa: CATWGGTDTQYF
cdr3_nt: TGTGCCACCTGGGGGGGCACAGATACGCAGTATTTT
clone_size: .
d_call: .
v_call: TRBV6-5
j_call: TRBJ2-3

cdr3_aa: CASSHRSYNEQFF
cdr3_nt: TGTGCCAGCAGCCACAGGTCCTACAATGAGCAGTTCTTC
clone_size: .
d_call: .
v_call: TRBV7-9
j_call: TRBJ2-1